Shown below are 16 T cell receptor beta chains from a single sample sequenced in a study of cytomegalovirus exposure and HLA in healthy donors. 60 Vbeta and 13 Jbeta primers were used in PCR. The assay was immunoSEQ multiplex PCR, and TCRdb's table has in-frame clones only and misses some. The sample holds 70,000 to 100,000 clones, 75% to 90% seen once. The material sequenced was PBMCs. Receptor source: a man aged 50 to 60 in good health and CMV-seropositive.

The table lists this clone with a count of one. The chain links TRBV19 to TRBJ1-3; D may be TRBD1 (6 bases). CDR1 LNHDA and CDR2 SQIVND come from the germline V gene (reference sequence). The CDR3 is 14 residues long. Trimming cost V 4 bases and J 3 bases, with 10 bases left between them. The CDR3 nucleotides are TGTGCCAGTAGTACACAGGGAAGTGGAAACACCATATATTTT. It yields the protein CASSTQGSGNTIYF.

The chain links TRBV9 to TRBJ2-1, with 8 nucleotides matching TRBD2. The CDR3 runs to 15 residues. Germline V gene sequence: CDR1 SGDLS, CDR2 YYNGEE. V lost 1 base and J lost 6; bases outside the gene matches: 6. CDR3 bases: TGTGCCAGCAGCGTATCCCCTAGCGGGCGCAATGAGCAGTTCTTC. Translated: CASSVSPSGRNEQFF.

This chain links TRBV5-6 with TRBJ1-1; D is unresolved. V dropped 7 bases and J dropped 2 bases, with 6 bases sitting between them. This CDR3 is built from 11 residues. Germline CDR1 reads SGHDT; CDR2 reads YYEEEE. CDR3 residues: CASSFNTEAFF. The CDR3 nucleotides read TGTGCCAGCTCGTTCAACACTGAAGCTTTCTTT.

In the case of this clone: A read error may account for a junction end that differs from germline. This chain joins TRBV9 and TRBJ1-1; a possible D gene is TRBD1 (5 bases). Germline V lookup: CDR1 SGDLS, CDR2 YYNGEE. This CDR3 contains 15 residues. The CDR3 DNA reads TGTGCCAGCAGCGTAGTTCCGTCCTTGGACACTGAAGCCTTCTTT. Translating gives CASSVVPSLDTEAFF.

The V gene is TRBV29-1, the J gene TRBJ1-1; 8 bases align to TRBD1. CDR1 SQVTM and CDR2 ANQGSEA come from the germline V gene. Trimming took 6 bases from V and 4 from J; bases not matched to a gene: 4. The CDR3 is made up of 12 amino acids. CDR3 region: CSVGQGPTEAFF. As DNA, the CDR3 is TGCAGCGTCGGACAGGGCCCCACTGAAGCTTTCTTT.

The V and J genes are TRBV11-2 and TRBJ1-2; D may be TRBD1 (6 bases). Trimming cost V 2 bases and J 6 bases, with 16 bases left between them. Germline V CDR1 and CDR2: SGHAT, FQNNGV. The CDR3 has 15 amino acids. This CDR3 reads CASSLMTGHEDGYTF. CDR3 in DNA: TGTGCCAGCAGCTTAATGACAGGACATGAAGATGGCTACACCTTC. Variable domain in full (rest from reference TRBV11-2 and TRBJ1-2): EAGVAQSPRYKIIEKRQSVAFWCNPISGHATLYWYQQILGQGPKLLIQFQNNGVVDDSQLPKDRFSAERLKGVDSTLKIQPAKLEDSAVYLCASSLMTGHEDGYTFGSGTRLTVV.

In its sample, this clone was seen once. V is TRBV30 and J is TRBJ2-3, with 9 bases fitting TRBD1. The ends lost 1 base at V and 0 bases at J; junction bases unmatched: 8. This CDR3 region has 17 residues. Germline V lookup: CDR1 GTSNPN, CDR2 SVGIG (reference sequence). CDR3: CAWSGGTGKDSTDTQYF. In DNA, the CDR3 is TGTGCCTGGAGTGGGGGGACAGGGAAGGATAGCACAGATACGCAGTATTTT. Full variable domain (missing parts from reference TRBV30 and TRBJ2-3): SQTIHQWPATLVQPVGSPLSLECTVEGTSNPNLYWYRQAAGRGLQLLFYSVGIGQISSEVPQNLSASRPQDRQFILSSKKLLLSDSGFYLCAWSGGTGKDSTDTQYFGPGTRLTVL.

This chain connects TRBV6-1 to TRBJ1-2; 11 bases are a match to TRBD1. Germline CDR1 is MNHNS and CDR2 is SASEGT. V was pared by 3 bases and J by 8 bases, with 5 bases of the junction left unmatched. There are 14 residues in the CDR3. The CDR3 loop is CASSEGQGGYGYTF. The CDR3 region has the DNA TGTGCCAGCAGTGAGGGACAGGGGGGGTACGGCTACACCTTC.

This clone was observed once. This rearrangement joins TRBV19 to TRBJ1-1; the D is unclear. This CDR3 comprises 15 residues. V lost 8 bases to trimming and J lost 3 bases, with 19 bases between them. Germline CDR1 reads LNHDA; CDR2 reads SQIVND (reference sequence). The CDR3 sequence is CASAARKEMDTEAFF. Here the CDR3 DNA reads TGTGCCAGTGCCGCTCGGAAGGAGATGGACACTGAAGCTTTCTTT.

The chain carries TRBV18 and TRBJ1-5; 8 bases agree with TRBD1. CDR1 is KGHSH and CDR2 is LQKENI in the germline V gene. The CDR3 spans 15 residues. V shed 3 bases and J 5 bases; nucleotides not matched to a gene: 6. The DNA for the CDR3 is TGTGCCAGCTCACCGTCCAGGGGGCTGGATCAGCCCCAGCATTTT. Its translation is CASSPSRGLDQPQHF.

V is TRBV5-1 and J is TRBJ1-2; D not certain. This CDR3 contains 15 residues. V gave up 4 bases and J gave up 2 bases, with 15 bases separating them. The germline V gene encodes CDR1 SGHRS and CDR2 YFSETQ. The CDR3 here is CASSPAPAENYGYTF. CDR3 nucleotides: TGCGCCAGCAGCCCGGCCCCGGCGGAGAACTATGGCTACACCTTC.

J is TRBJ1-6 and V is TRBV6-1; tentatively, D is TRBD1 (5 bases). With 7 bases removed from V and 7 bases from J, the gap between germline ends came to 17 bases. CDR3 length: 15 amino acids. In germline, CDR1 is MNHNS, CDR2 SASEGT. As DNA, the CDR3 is TGTGCCAGCACCCTGGGGGGTATGGGCAATTCACCCCTCCACTTT. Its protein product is CASTLGGMGNSPLHF.

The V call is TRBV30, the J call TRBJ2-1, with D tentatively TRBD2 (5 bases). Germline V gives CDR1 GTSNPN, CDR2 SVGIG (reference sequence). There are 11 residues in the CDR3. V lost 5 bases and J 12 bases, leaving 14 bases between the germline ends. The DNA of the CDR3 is TGTGCCTGGGGGGAGCCCCTCGGGCAGTTCTTC. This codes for CAWGEPLGQFF.

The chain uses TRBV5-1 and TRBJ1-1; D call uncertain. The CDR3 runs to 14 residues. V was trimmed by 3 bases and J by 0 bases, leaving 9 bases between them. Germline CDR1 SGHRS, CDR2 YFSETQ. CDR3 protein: CASSSQEVNTEAFF. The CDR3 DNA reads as TGCGCCAGCAGCTCGCAGGAAGTGAACACTGAAGCTTTCTTT.

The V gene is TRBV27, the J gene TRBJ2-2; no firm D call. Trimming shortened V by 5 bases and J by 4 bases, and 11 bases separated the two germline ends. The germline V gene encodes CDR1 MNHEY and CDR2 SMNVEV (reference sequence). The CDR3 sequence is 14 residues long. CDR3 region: CASSLRLFTGELFF. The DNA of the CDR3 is TGTGCCAGCAGTCTCCGACTGTTCACCGGGGAGCTGTTTTTT.

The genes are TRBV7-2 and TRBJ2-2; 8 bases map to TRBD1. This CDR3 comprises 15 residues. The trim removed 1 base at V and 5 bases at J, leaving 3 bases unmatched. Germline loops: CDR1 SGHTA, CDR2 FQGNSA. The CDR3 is CASSLGQGWTGELFF. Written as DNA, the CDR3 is TGTGCCAGCAGCTTAGGACAGGGGTGGACCGGGGAGCTGTTTTTT.